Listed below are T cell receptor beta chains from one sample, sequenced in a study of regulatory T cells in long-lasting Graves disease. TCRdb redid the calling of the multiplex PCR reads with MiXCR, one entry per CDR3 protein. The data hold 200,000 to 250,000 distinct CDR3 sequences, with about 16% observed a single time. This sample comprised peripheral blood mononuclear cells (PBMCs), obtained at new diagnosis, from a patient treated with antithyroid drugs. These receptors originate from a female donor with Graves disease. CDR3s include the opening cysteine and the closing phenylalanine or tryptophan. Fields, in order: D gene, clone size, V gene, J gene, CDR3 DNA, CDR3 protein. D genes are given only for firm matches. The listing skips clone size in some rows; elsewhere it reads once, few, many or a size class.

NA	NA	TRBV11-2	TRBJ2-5	TGTGCCAGCAGCCCATGGGGGGGGCGTTCGGAGACCCAGTACTTC	CASSPWGGRSETQYF
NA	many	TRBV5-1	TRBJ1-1	TGCGCCAGCAGCTTGACAGGGACGGGGGCGGCTTTCTTT	CASSLTGTGAAFF
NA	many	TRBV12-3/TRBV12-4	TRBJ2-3	TGTGCCAGCAGTTTTCGGGGACACAGCACAGATACGCAGTATTTT	CASSFRGHSTDTQYF
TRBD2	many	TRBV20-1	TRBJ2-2	TGCAGTGCTAGCGGGGAGGGCCGGGACACCGGGGAGCTGTTTTTT	CSASGEGRDTGELFF
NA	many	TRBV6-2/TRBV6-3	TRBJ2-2	TGTGCCAGCAGCCCGGACAGTTCGAACACCGGGGAGCTGTTTTTT	CASSPDSSNTGELFF
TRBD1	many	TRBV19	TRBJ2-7	TGTGCCAGTAGTTTCCGACAGGGGGCGATCCACGAGCAGTACTTC	CASSFRQGAIHEQYF
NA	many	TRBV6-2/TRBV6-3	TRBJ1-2	TGTGCCAGCAGTTACACAGGAGATGGCTACACCTTC	CASSYTGDGYTF
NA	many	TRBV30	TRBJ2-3	TGTGCCTGGAGTGATCTTAGCGGAACAGATACGCAGTATTTT	CAWSDLSGTDTQYF
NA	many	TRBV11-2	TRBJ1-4	TGTGCCAGCAGCTTAACCTCAGGGGTTGAAAAACTGTTTTTT	CASSLTSGVEKLFF
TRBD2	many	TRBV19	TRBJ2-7	TGTGCCAGTGCAAGCGGGAGGGCTTACGAGCAGTACTTC	CASASGRAYEQYF
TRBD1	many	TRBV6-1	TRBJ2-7	TGTGCCAGCAGCGCCGGGACAGTCTACGAGCAGTACTTC	CASSAGTVYEQYF
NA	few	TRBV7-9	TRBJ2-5	TGTGCCAGCAGCAGCGACAGACGGGAGACCCAGTACTTC	CASSSDRRETQYF
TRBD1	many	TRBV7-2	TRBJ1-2	TGTGCCAGCACCCGAAAGGGACAGGGTGGCTATGGCTACACCTTC	CASTRKGQGGYGYTF
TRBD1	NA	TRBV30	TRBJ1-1	TGTGCCTGGGCAAGACAGGGGAACACTGAAGCTTTCTTT	CAWARQGNTEAFF
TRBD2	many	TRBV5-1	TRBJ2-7	TGCGCCAGCGCGTTAGCGGGAGTTTCCGAGCAGTACTTC	CASALAGVSEQYF
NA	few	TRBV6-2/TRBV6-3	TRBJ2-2	TGTGCCAGCCCGCGCCGGGACGGTCCGAACACCGGGGAGCTGTTTTTT	CASPRRDGPNTGELFF
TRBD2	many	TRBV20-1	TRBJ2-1	TGCAGTGTTAGGATCGGCACAGCGGGAGGGCTAAATGAGCAGTTCTTC	CSVRIGTAGGLNEQFF
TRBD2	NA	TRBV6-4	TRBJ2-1	TGTGCCAGCAGTGACTCGATAACTAGCGGGATAGCTGAGCAGTTCTTC	CASSDSITSGIAEQFF
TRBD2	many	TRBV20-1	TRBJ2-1	TGCAGTGCTCCAACGGGGACTAGCGGGTATAACTCCTACAATGAGCAGTTCTTC	CSAPTGTSGYNSYNEQFF
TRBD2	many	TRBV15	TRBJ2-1	TGTGCCACCAGCCGCGGGAGTGTCTACAATGAGCAGTTCTTC	CATSRGSVYNEQFF
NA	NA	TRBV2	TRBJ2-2	TGTGCCAGCAGTGAAGAGGCGGCCGGGGAGCTGTTTTTT	CASSEEAAGELFF
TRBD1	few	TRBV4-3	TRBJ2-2	TGCGCCAGCAGCCAAGATGGCCAGGGGGCCGGCACCGGGGAGCTGTTTTTT	CASSQDGQGAGTGELFF
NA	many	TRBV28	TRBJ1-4	TGTGCCAGCACGTGGGGGAATGGTGATGAAAAACTGTTTTTT	CASTWGNGDEKLFF
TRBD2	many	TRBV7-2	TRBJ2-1	TGTGCCAGCAGCTTGTCCCAGACTAGCGGGAGGGCCAATGAGCAGTTCTTC	CASSLSQTSGRANEQFF
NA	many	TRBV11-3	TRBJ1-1	TGTGCCGGCAGCTTTCAAGGGCCCATGAACACTGAAGCTTTCTTT	CAGSFQGPMNTEAFF
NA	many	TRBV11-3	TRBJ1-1	TGTGCCAGCAGCTTTGGGGATGAAGCTTTCTTT	CASSFGDEAFF
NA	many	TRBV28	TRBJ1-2	TGTGCCACCTCGGGTGTATCCGGCTACACCTTC	CATSGVSGYTF
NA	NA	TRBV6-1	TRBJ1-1	TGTGCCAGCAGCCAAACACAGGGCTGGAACACTGAAGCTTTCTTT	CASSQTQGWNTEAFF
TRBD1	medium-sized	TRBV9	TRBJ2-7	TGTGCCAGCAGCGTTTCCGGGACAGGGGGCGGCGAGCAGTACTTC	CASSVSGTGGGEQYF
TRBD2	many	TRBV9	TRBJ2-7	TGTGCCAGCAGCCCCGGGGAGCGGGAGTCGTACGAGCAGTACTTC	CASSPGERESYEQYF
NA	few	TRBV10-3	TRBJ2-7	TGTGCCATCAGTGAGTCTGGGGAGCGGCACGAGCAGTACTTC	CAISESGERHEQYF
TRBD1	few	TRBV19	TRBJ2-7	TGTGCCAGTACCAAGGGACAGGGGTCCTCCTACGAGCAGTACTTC	CASTKGQGSSYEQYF
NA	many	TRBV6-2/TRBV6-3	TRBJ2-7	TGTGCCAGCAGGGACCAGACCTACGAGCAGTACTTC	CASRDQTYEQYF
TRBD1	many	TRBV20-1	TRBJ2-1	TGCAGTGCCCGCCCAGGGGGTAGCTCCTACAATGAGCAGTTCTTC	CSARPGGSSYNEQFF
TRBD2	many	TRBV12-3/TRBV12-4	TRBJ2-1	TGTGCCAGCAGTTTAGGTACGGGAGGGGTCAATGAGCAGTTCTTC	CASSLGTGGVNEQFF
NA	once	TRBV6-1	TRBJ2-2	TGTGCCAGCAGTAACCCACGGACACGGAAAAACACCGGGGAGCTGTTTTTT	CASSNPRTRKNTGELFF
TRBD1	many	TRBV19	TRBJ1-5	TGTGCCAGTAGACAGGGGGAGAATAGCAATCAGCCCCAGCATTTT	CASRQGENSNQPQHF
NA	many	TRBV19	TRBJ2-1	TGTGCCAGTAGTACAAGCCTCGGGGGAATGGGGAATGAGCAGTTCTTC	CASSTSLGGMGNEQFF
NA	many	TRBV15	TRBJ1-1	TGTGCCACCAGCAGACGATTTCCGAACACTGAAGCTTTCTTT	CATSRRFPNTEAFF
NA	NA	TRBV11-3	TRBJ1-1	TGTGCCAGCAGCTTAGAACAGGGTGTTACTGAAGCTTTCTTT	CASSLEQGVTEAFF
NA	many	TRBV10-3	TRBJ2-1	TGTGCCATCAGTGAGGGGGGCGGGCACAATGAGCAGTTCTTC	CAISEGGGHNEQFF
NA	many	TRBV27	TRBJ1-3	TGTGCCAGCAGTTTTCTGGGCTCTGGAAACACCATATATTTT	CASSFLGSGNTIYF
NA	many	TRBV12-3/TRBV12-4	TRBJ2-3	TGTGCCAGCAGTTCTGAGGAAAGCACAGATACGCAGTATTTT	CASSSEESTDTQYF
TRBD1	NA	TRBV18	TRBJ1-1	TGTGCCAGCTCATTTGGGACAGGGGGAACTGAAGCTTTCTTT	CASSFGTGGTEAFF